This T cell receptor beta chain was retrieved from a study of T cells in Graves' hyperthyroidism and ophthalmopathy. On the study more broadly: Peripheral blood was secured at the point of initial diagnosis, before any treatment.

Regions amplified from RNA transcripts were the TCR beta CDR3 regions. The primer set for the first-round RT-PCR of the TCR CDR3 was HTBI. TCRdb used MiXCR to reprocess the multiplex PCR reads, holding one entry per CDR3 protein. The repertoire holds about 760,000 distinct CDR3 sequences, with 30% to 40% as singletons. Trimming left V 4 bases short and J 4 bases short, with 23 bases between. Germline V gives CDR1 SGHRS, CDR2 YFSETQ. The CDR3 is 17 residues long. The sequencing sample was made of blood. The rearrangement joins TRBV5-1 to TRBJ1-2; D uncertain. This TCR came from a middle-aged woman with Graves' hyperthyroidism. CDR3 coding DNA: TGCGCCAGCAGCCAGGAATTTTTTACCAGGACTGCCTATGGCTACACCTTC. Translated: CASSQEFFTRTAYGYTF.